The rows below give T cell receptor beta chains drawn from one sample of a study of OX40 agonist ivuxolimab in advanced cancers. The assay was immunoSEQ multiplex PCR, and TCRdb's table has in-frame clones only and misses some. The sample records tens of thousands of clones, under 90% being singletons. The sample consisted of CD4+ or CD8+ T cells sorted from blood, taken in a trial of the OX40 agonist ivuxolimab. The receptors were sampled from an adult with an advanced solid tumor such as melanoma, head and neck, liver or kidney cancer. CDR3s include the opening cysteine and the closing phenylalanine or tryptophan. A D gene is named only where the DNA matches it firmly. A clone size is listed for some rows: how often the clone was seen (once, few, many), or a class if it is expanded.

abundance,v_gene,d_gene,j_gene,CDR3nt,CDR3aa
once,TRBV7-2,.,TRBJ1-1,TGTGCCAGCAGCCGGACGAGCAACACTGAAGCTTTCTTT,CASSRTSNTEAFF
few,TRBV19,.,TRBJ1-1,TGTGCCAGTAGTATTCCCCGCCGAGGGTTAAGTGACACTGAAGCTTTCTTT,CASSIPRRGLSDTEAFF
.,TRBV5-8,.,TRBJ1-4,TGTGCCAGCAGCCCCTCACTGCAACAGTGGGAAAAACTGTTTTTT,CASSPSLQQWEKLFF
.,TRBV27,.,TRBJ2-1,TGTGCCAGCAGTTTAGGGCCAGCAGCCTACAATGAGCAGTTCTTC,CASSLGPAAYNEQFF
.,TRBV9,TRBD2,TRBJ2-2,TGTGCCAGCAGCCCTGGGACTAGCGGGGGAGGGACCGGGGAGCTGTTTTTT,CASSPGTSGGGTGELFF
.,TRBV4-1,TRBD1,TRBJ2-7,TGCGCCAGCAGCCAAGATCCTGGGCCCGAGACAGGGGGCTACGAGCAGTACTTC,CASSQDPGPETGGYEQYF
few,TRBV10-3,.,TRBJ2-6,TGTGCCATCAGTGAGGAGGCAGCTGGGGCCAACGTCCTGACTTTC,CAISEEAAGANVLTF
.,TRBV27,.,TRBJ1-2,TGTGCCAGCAGTTTATCAGTCCAGGGGCGATACGGTGGCTACACCTTC,CASSLSVQGRYGGYTF
.,TRBV5-1,TRBD1,TRBJ1-2,TGCGCCAGCAGCCCGGGACAGCCAGCTAACTATGGCTACACCTTC,CASSPGQPANYGYTF
.,TRBV2,TRBD1,TRBJ2-5,TGTGCCAGCAGCGAAGTTACAGGGGGGAATGAAGGGACCCAGTACTTC,CASSEVTGGNEGTQYF
.,TRBV2,TRBD2,TRBJ2-7,TGTGCCCGGGGGAGGGTTGAGGACTACGAGCAGTACTTC,CARGRVEDYEQYF
.,TRBV6-1,.,TRBJ1-2,TGTGCCAGCAGTGCCCAGGATTTCTATGGCTACACCTTC,CASSAQDFYGYTF
.,TRBV11-2,.,TRBJ1-2,TGTGCCAGCAGCTCCGGGGAGGGAGACTATGGCTACACCTTC,CASSSGEGDYGYTF
.,TRBV6-1,.,TRBJ2-1,TGTGCCAGCAGTGAAGCCTCGACAGCTATCCTGTTCAATGAGCAGTTCTTC,CASSEASTAILFNEQFF
.,TRBV19,.,TRBJ2-7,TGTGCCAGTAGTATGGGCCAGTGGGGCTCCTACGAGCAGTACTTC,CASSMGQWGSYEQYF
.,TRBV4-2,.,TRBJ2-7,TGTGCCAGCAGCCAAGGTATCGGACGCTACGAGCAGTACTTC,CASSQGIGRYEQYF
.,TRBV5-4,TRBD1,TRBJ1-5,TGTGCCAGCAGCTTGGATGGAGGGGGCAGAGGTCAGCCCCAGCATTTT,CASSLDGGGRGQPQHF
.,TRBV7-9,.,TRBJ2-4,TGTGCCAGCAGCTTTGAAGGGGGGATAAGGGCCATTCAGTACTTC,CASSFEGGIRAIQYF
.,TRBV6-5,TRBD1,TRBJ1-4,TGTGCCAGCAGTTATCGGACAGGGGCGGATGAAAAACTGTTTTTT,CASSYRTGADEKLFF
.,TRBV9,.,TRBJ1-2,TGTGCCAGCACCGGCAGGCTGGGGGGCTACACCTTC,CASTGRLGGYTF
.,TRBV7-9,.,TRBJ2-7,TGTGCCAGCAGCTTATCAGGGGTGGACCACGAGCAGTACTTC,CASSLSGVDHEQYF
.,TRBV7-8,TRBD1,TRBJ2-1,TGTGCCAGCAGCTTCATTTCGGGACAGGGGTCCAATGAGCAGTTCTTC,CASSFISGQGSNEQFF
.,TRBV9,TRBD2,TRBJ2-1,TGTGCCAGCAGCGCCGCGGGGGGGAGGCAGTTCTTC,CASSAAGGRQFF
.,TRBV6-5,.,TRBJ1-3,TGTGCCAGCAGCACCACAAGCGGGATTGGAAACACCATATATTTT,CASSTTSGIGNTIYF
.,TRBV4-1,.,TRBJ1-2,TGCGCCAGCAGCCTTGACCGCCGGGACATCGTCTATGGCTACACCTTC,CASSLDRRDIVYGYTF
.,TRBV23-1,TRBD1,TRBJ1-4,TGCGCCAGCAGTCAACAGCACAGGGGGCAAATAGCTAATGAAAAACTGTTTTTT,CASSQQHRGQIANEKLFF
once,TRBV15,.,TRBJ1-2,TGTGCCACCAGCAGAGATTGGAAGGGTGGCTACACCTTC,CATSRDWKGGYTF
.,TRBV27,.,TRBJ2-1,TGTGCCAGCAGTCCGCAGGGCGGTGAGCAGTTCTTC,CASSPQGGEQFF
few,TRBV18,.,TRBJ1-5,TGTGCCAGCTCACCACCCGGGCAAAACAATCAGCCCCAGCATTTT,CASSPPGQNNQPQHF
.,TRBV7-6,.,TRBJ2-6,TGTGCCAGCAGCTTATGGGCCATATCTGGGGCCAACGTCCTGACTTTC,CASSLWAISGANVLTF
.,TRBV9,.,TRBJ1-4,TGTGCCAGCAGCGTAGGGGAAGTCAGCGGTGGTGGCGAAAAACTGTTTTTT,CASSVGEVSGGGEKLFF
.,TRBV5-5,TRBD1,TRBJ2-2,TGTGCCAGCAGCCCCAGGGGGCAAGGCGGGGAGCTGTTTTTT,CASSPRGQGGELFF
few,TRBV7-9,TRBD1,TRBJ2-1,TGTGCCAGCAGGAAAACAGGGGGCGTCTACAATGAGCAGTTCTTC,CASRKTGGVYNEQFF
.,TRBV7-8,TRBD1,TRBJ2-1,TGTGCCAGCAGCTCGGGGCCCAGGGGGCCTGAGCAGTTCTTC,CASSSGPRGPEQFF
medium-sized,TRBV4-2,TRBD1,TRBJ1-5,TGTGCCAGCAGCCAAGATTCCGGGGGGACAGGCGGAAATCAGCCCCAGCATTTT,CASSQDSGGTGGNQPQHF
.,TRBV7-9,TRBD2,TRBJ2-1,TGTGCCAGCAGCTTACGGGCGGGGGGCAATGAGCAGTTCTTC,CASSLRAGGNEQFF
.,TRBV13,.,TRBJ2-7,TGTGCCAGCAGCTCCACAGGGACTGCCTTGAGGTACGAGCAGTACTTC,CASSSTGTALRYEQYF
once,TRBV27,TRBD1,TRBJ1-5,TGTGCCAGCAGTTTAAGAGGGGGACAGGGGTTCAATCAGCCCCAGCATTTT,CASSLRGGQGFNQPQHF
.,TRBV27,.,TRBJ1-5,TGTGCCAGCAGTTTAAACTCGGATGTATTCAATCAGCCCCAGCATTTT,CASSLNSDVFNQPQHF
.,TRBV5-6,TRBD1,TRBJ2-2,TGTGCCAGCAGCGCCGACGGGACAGGGTACACCGGGGAGCTGTTTTTT,CASSADGTGYTGELFF
.,TRBV9,.,TRBJ2-1,TGTGCCAGCAGCGTATCGGGGTCCTACAATGAGCAGTTCTTC,CASSVSGSYNEQFF
.,TRBV23-1,.,TRBJ1-5,TGCGCCAGCAGTCAATGGGGCGCGGGTCAGCCCCAGCATTTT,CASSQWGAGQPQHF
once,TRBV5-3,.,TRBJ2-1,TGTGCCAGCAGCTTGATCCTTAATGAGCAGTTCTTC,CASSLILNEQFF
.,TRBV9,TRBD1,TRBJ2-2,TGTGCCAGCAGCGAAGGGGGGACAGGGAGCACCGGGGAGCTGTTTTTT,CASSEGGTGSTGELFF
.,TRBV5-1,TRBD2,TRBJ2-5,TGCGCCAGGGCGAGACTAGCGGGTCCTCAAGAGACCCAGTACTTC,CARARLAGPQETQYF
.,TRBV12-5,.,TRBJ2-5,TGTGCTAGTGCCCCCCTAGTGTTCCCGCAAGAGACCCAGTACTTC,CASAPLVFPQETQYF
.,TRBV5-6,.,TRBJ1-1,TGTGCCAGCAGCTTGGTCGGGGGGCTGGACACTGAAGCTTTCTTT,CASSLVGGLDTEAFF
.,TRBV4-3,.,TRBJ1-4,TGCGCCAGCAGCCAAGGGTGGCAGACTAATGAAAAACTGTTTTTT,CASSQGWQTNEKLFF
.,TRBV4-1,TRBD1,TRBJ2-7,TGCGCCAGCAGCCAAGAATATAGCAGGGGGCAGCCCTACGAGCAGTACTTC,CASSQEYSRGQPYEQYF